This T cell receptor beta chain was recorded in a study of T cells expressing NK-cell markers. The overall study: Each TCR beta repertoire originated in sorted T cells that were CD3+CD56+NKG2C+, CD3+CD56+NKG2C- or CD3+CD56-NKG2C+.

Germline values: CDR1 MGHDK, CDR2 SYGVNS. The length of the CDR3 is 15 residues. In regard to this clonotype: Its target is not known.

The study, taken as a whole, reports: NKG2C+ dominant clonotype frequencies in six or seven donors were roughly 1.0-7.5% of CD8+ T cells. In four donors, dominant clonotypes made up 28.3-60.1% of CD3+CD56-NKG2C+ cells.

The authors generated TCR beta cDNA through 5'RACE template switching with UMIs. TCRdb processed the 5' RACE reads again and assigns one entry to each CDR3 protein, with no DNA. This sample's clone table lists about 260,000 distinct CDR3 sequences. Sequenced input: blood T cells: a sorted CD56 or NKG2C T cell subset, CD4+ or CD8+ T cells, or bulk PBMC T cells (not recorded which). This receptor was identified in a woman between 18 and 70 years old in good health. The rearrangement joins TRBV25-1 to TRBJ2-7; TCRdb calls TRBD1, which cannot be checked without DNA. The CDR3 sequence: CASSERQVQVGEQYF.